This passage covers 8 T cell receptor beta chains from one sample sequenced in a study of TIL therapy for anti-PD-1-resistant metastatic lung cancer. The immunoSEQ assay was v3. Clones were sequenced by immunoSEQ multiplex PCR, and TCRdb holds only the in-frame ones, with some missing. The sample holds about 95,000 clones, about two thirds seen once. The time point was: pre-treatment sample, taken before nivolumab and TIL therapy. Tumor tissue came from excised metastases, mostly pleural nodules or supraclavicular lymph nodes. This specimen consisted of tumor tissue, obtained at baseline. These receptors were obtained from a person aged 25 to 80 with non-small cell lung cancer.

This rearrangement joins TRBV7-2 to TRBJ2-4; D is undetermined. The V gene's germline CDR1 is SGHTA and CDR2 FQGNSA. V was trimmed by 4 bases and J by 1 base, leaving 5 bases between them. This CDR3 has 13 amino acids. The DNA of the CDR3 is TGTGCCAGCAGCTCACCTGCCAAAAACATTCAGTACTTC. The encoded protein is CASSSPAKNIQYF.

The V gene is TRBV28, the J gene TRBJ2-5; no clear D gene. The V end was cut by 6 bases, the J end by 3 bases, with 20 bases between. CDR3 length: 16 amino acids. Looked up from germline, CDR1 is MDHEN and CDR2 is SYDVKM. The CDR3 loop is CASSPTRSPGEETQYF. Written as DNA, the CDR3 is TGTGCCAGCAGCCCCACCCGGTCGCCTGGGGAAGAGACCCAGTACTTC.

This clone was seen a few times. This chain links TRBV28 with TRBJ1-4; D unresolved. The V gene lost 11 bases and the J gene lost 8 bases, with 18 bases spanning the gap. The CDR3 contains 13 residues. The germline CDR1 and CDR2 sequences are MDHEN and SYDVKM. The CDR3 coding sequence is TGTGCCGCACAACCTCACTCGGGGGAAAAACTGTTTTTT. Translation gives CAAQPHSGEKLFF.

The rearrangement joins TRBV12-2 to TRBJ1-2. TRBV12-2 is labeled a pseudogene. The CDR3 is 15 amino acids. The CDR3 sequence: CASRSRTETNYGYTF. CDR3 nucleotide sequence: TGTGCAAGTCGCTCCCGGACGGAGACTAACTATGGCTACACCTTC.

V usage is TRBV4-2 and J usage is TRBJ1-2, with 8 bases that match TRBD1. From germline, CDR1 is LGHNA and CDR2 YNFKEQ. The CDR3 consists of 15 residues. V dropped 4 bases and J dropped 1; count of bases not matched to a gene: 5. The CDR3 sequence: CASSPPGQVNYGYTF. The CDR3 DNA follows: TGTGCCAGCAGCCCCCCGGGACAGGTTAACTATGGCTACACCTTC.

The genes are TRBV28 and TRBJ2-6; no clear D. The CDR3 is made up of 14 amino acids. CDR1 and CDR2 from the germline V gene are MDHEN and SYDVKM. The ends were cut back, 8 bases at V and 2 bases at J, with 10 bases in the middle. Written as DNA, the CDR3 is TGTGCCAGCGGGTACTTTGCTGGGGCCAACGTCCTGACTTTC. Protein sequence: CASGYFAGANVLTF.

The chain couples TRBV7-9 to TRBJ2-7; 15 bases line up with TRBD2. CDR3 length: 18 amino acids. Germline trimming cut 0 bases from V and 2 bases from J; bases unmatched to any gene: 5. Germline V CDR1 and CDR2: SEHNR, FQNEAQ (reference sequence). The CDR3 region has the DNA TGTGCCAGCAGCTTAGCCGGGACTAGCGGGGGGCGAGCCTACGAGCAGTACTTC. This translates into CASSLAGTSGGRAYEQYF. Full variable domain (remainder filled in from reference TRBV7-9 and TRBJ2-7): DTGVSQNPRHKITKRGQNVTFRCDPISEHNRLYWYRQTLGQGPEFLTYFQNEAQLEKSRLLSDRFSAERPKGSFSTLEIQRTEQGDSAMYLCASSLAGTSGGRAYEQYFGPGTRLTVT.

The rearrangement joins TRBV6-5 to TRBJ1-5, with 9 bases lining up with TRBD1. The V gene's germline CDR1 is MNHEY and CDR2 SVGAGI. The CDR3 is 15 amino acids. J was trimmed by 4 bases and V by 5 bases; bases with no gene match: 6. As DNA, the CDR3 is TGTGCCAGCAGTCCGGGACAGGGCTTAAATCAGCCCCAGCATTTT. As protein: CASSPGQGLNQPQHF.